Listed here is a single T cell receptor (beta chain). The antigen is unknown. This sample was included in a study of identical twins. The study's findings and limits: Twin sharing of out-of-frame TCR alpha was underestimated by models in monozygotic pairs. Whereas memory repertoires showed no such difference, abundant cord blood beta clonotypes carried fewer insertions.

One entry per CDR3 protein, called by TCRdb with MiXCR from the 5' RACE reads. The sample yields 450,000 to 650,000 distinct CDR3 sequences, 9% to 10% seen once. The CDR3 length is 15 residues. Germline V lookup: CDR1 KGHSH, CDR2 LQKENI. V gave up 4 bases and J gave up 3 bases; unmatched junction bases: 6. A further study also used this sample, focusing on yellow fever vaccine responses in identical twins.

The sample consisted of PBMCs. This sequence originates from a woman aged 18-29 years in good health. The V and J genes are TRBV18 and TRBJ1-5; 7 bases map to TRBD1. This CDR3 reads CASSLGGQLNQPQHF. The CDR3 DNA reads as TGTGCCAGCTCACTCGGGGGACAGCTCAATCAGCCCCAGCATTTT.